The T cell receptor beta chain under discussion was sequenced for a study of cytomegalovirus exposure and HLA in healthy donors. The wider study: The same platform was used for the 130 or so validation repertoires as for the approximately 730 first-cohort repertoires, as reported in a later analysis. Findings and limits, study-wide: TCR clusters originating in the first cohort tended to co-occur in the approximately 130 validation repertoires, according to a later analysis. The dataset shows that most TCR sequences were rare, while some public TCRs occurred in many donors.

TCRdb's table, derived via immunoSEQ multiplex PCR, lists solely in-frame clones and lacks some. The table records some 210,000 clones, about nine tenths of them present only once. Only a few counts were recorded for this clone. Its antigen is unidentified. The receptor comes from a woman aged 18-30 years in good health and CMV-seropositive. The specimen was PBMCs.

DNA for the CDR3: TGTGCCAGCAGCGAGAATGAGAGCAATCAGCCCCAGCATTTT. Translated: CASSENESNQPQHF. The chain has TRBV7-6 and TRBJ1-5; D remains unclear. V was trimmed by 5 bases and J by 1 base, leaving 9 bases between them. The CDR3 extends over 14 amino acids. Looked up from germline, CDR1 is SGHVS and CDR2 is FNYEAQ.